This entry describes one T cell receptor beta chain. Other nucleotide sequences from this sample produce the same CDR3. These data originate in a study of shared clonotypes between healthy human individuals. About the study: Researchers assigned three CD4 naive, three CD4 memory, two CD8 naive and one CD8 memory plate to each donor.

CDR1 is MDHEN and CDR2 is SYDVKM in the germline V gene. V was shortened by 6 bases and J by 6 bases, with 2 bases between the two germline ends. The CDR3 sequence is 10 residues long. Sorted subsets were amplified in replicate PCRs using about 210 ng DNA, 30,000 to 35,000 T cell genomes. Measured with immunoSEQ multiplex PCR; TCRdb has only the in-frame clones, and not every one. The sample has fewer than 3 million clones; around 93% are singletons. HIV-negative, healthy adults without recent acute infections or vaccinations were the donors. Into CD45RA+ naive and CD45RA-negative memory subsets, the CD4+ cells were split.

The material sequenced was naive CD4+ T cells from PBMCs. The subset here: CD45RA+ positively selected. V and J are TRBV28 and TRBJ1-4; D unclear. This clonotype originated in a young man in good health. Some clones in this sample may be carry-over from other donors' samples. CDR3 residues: CASRDEKLFF. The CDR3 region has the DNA TGTGCCAGCAGGGATGAAAAACTGTTTTTT.